This is a list of T cell receptor beta chains from one sample in a study of T-cell memory formation after mild COVID-19. TCRdb re-called the 5' RACE reads with MiXCR, one entry per CDR3 protein. Seen here are 340,000 or so distinct CDR3 sequences, over 10% observed once, and the top ten hold about a fifth. The sequenced material came from PBMCs or a T cell subset sorted from them (not recorded which). The receptors stem from a man between 18 and 35 years old who had mild COVID-19 (a few samples of this study predate the infection). Cell type and time point are not known. Each CDR3 is given with its conserved first and last residue. Each record gives: V gene, J gene, CDR3 protein.

v_gene: TRBV29-1
j_gene: TRBJ2-7
CDR3aa: CSVRGQGAEQYF

v_gene: TRBV5-1
j_gene: TRBJ2-4
CDR3aa: CASSWRTSGVLDIQYF

v_gene: TRBV6-6
j_gene: TRBJ2-1
CDR3aa: CASSYSAEESYNEQFF

v_gene: TRBV7-6
j_gene: TRBJ2-1
CDR3aa: CASSTLGLAGNEQFF

v_gene: TRBV10-3
j_gene: TRBJ2-2
CDR3aa: CAIPGQRNTGELFF

v_gene: TRBV9
j_gene: TRBJ2-3
CDR3aa: CASSGTIRTDTQYF

v_gene: TRBV10-3
j_gene: TRBJ2-5
CDR3aa: CAVQGARETQYF

v_gene: TRBV7-3
j_gene: TRBJ2-1
CDR3aa: CASSLTAGMDEQFF

v_gene: TRBV20-1
j_gene: TRBJ2-5
CDR3aa: CSARVEGRGQTQYF

v_gene: TRBV5-1
j_gene: TRBJ2-3
CDR3aa: CASSLGLAGASTDTQYF

v_gene: TRBV21-1
j_gene: TRBJ1-1
CDR3aa: CASSKGGSSNTEAFF

v_gene: TRBV4-3
j_gene: TRBJ2-3
CDR3aa: CASSQDGLSGGPTDTQYF

v_gene: TRBV7-9
j_gene: TRBJ2-1
CDR3aa: CASSLTSAYNEQFF

v_gene: TRBV9
j_gene: TRBJ1-2
CDR3aa: CASSAGHIYGYTF

v_gene: TRBV5-1
j_gene: TRBJ1-1
CDR3aa: CASSWREGATEAFF

v_gene: TRBV5-6
j_gene: TRBJ1-2
CDR3aa: CASSLGGDGYGYTF